Listed below are T cell receptor beta chains from one sample, sequenced in a study of blood T cell repertoires in COVID-19. Here immunoSEQ multiplex PCR was the method, and the copy in TCRdb shows in-frame clones only, minus some. The sample yields approximately 190,000 clones, nearly 90% seen once. Sequenced material: peripheral blood. The source of these receptors is a woman aged 40-49 years who had recovered from COVID-19. Both conserved end residues are trimmed from each CDR3.

j_gene,v_gene,CDR3aa
TRBJ1-3,TRBV9,ASSAPQGAGNTIY
TRBJ1-1,TRBV6-4,ASSDKAGETEAF
TRBJ2-5,TRBV19,ASSIVSSETQY
TRBJ1-1,TRBV20-1,SATQEEGAF
TRBJ1-1,TRBV18,ASSPWGAGTEAF
TRBJ2-7,TRBV30,AWSVRTSGEQY
TRBJ2-2,TRBV5-1,ASTPQGHPITGELF
TRBJ1-2,TRBV18,ASSPTRDYGYT
TRBJ1-5,TRBV27,ASSSIGQGDQPQH
TRBJ1-1,TRBV6-6,ASSPLGTGLMNTEAF
TRBJ2-3,TRBV5-1,ASSLALAGGPDTQY
TRBJ1-1,TRBV7-3,ASSLGDRETPSTEAF
TRBJ2-3,TRBV6-1,ASSEARADTQY
TRBJ2-3,TRBV4-2,ASSQDGTGVDTQY
TRBJ1-2,TRBV4-2,ASSQDGEKRGLYGYT
TRBJ1-5,TRBV29-1,SVGGQGAGQPQH
TRBJ1-5,TRBV5-8,ASSSGTGRGNQPQH
TRBJ1-1,TRBV7-2,ASSSQGALYEAF
TRBJ2-5,TRBV3-1/TRBV3-2,ASSLRGAETQY
TRBJ1-5,TRBV5-8,ASSSGQGINQPQH
TRBJ1-5,TRBV19,ASSPRTGAGNQPQH
TRBJ2-7,TRBV5-1,ASSRWAVHEQY
TRBJ1-5,TRBV2,ASNLGRNQPQH
TRBJ2-5,TRBV2,ASSTGGGETQY
TRBJ2-2,TRBV7-3,ASSWAGSQGSTGELF
TRBJ2-3,TRBV24-1,ATSDSGDTQY
TRBJ2-4,TRBV19,ASSMWTENIQY
TRBJ2-2,TRBV7-3,ASSLNRLGELF
TRBJ1-3,TRBV29-1,SVELANTIY
TRBJ2-1,TRBV2,ASSEVAGGPVEQF
TRBJ2-1,TRBV5-1,ASSFTTSGRENVNEQF
TRBJ1-2,TRBV3-1/TRBV3-2,ASSQGAGYGYT
TRBJ2-3,TRBV18,ASSPADRLRDTQY
TRBJ2-1,TRBV18,ASSPRGMTSGPLSYNEQF
TRBJ2-2,TRBV5-4,ASSFGRAASTGELF
TRBJ2-7,TRBV27,ASSPTGLIDEQY
TRBJ1-6,TRBV5-6,ASRPGGLYNSPLH
TRBJ1-1,TRBV6-2/TRBV6-3,ASSSLQVNTEAF
TRBJ1-6,TRBV27,ASRTEVSYNSPLH
TRBJ1-2,TRBV27,ASSPTPGTRLNYGYT
TRBJ1-5,TRBV2,ASARDRNNQPQH